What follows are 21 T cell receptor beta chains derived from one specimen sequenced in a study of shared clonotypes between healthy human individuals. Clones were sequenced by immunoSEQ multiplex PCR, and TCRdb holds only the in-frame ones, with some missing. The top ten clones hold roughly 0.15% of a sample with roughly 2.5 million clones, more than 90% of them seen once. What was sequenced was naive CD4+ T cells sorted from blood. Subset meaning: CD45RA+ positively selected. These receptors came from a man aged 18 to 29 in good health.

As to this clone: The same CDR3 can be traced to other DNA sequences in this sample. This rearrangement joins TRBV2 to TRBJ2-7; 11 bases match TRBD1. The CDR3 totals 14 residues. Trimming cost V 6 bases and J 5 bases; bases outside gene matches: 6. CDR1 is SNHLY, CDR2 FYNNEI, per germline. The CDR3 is CASSAGQGANEQYF. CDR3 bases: TGTGCCAGCAGCGCCGGACAGGGGGCTAACGAGCAGTACTTC.

The chain's CDR3 is CASSSFTGSPYEQYF. The CDR3 nucleotides read TGTGCCAGCAGCTCTTTTACAGGGTCCCCCTACGAGCAGTACTTC. V gene TRBV7-9 combines with J gene TRBJ2-7; D may be TRBD1 (6 bases). CDR3 length equals 15 residues. Trimming took 4 bases from V and 2 from J, leaving 15 bases between them. Germline CDR1 and CDR2: SEHNR and FQNEAQ (reference sequence).

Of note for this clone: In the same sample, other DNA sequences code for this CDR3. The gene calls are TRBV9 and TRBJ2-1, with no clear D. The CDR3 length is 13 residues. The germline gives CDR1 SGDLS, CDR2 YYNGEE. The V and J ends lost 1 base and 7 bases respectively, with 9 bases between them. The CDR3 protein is CASSVLTSNEQFF. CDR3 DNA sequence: TGTGCCAGCAGCGTATTGACCAGTAATGAGCAGTTCTTC.

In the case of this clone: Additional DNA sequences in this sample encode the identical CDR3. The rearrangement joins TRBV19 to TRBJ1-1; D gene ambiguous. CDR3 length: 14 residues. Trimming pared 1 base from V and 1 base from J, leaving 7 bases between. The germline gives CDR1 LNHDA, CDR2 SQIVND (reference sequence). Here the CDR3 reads CASSIGTENTEAFF. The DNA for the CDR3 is TGTGCCAGTAGTATAGGTACCGAGAACACTGAAGCTTTCTTT.

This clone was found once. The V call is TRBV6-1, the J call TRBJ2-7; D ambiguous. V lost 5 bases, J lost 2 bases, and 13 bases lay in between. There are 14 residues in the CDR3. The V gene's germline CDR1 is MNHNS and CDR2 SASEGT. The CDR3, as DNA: TGTGCCAGCAGTATCGTGACACCAGCCTACGAGCAGTACTTC. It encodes CASSIVTPAYEQYF.

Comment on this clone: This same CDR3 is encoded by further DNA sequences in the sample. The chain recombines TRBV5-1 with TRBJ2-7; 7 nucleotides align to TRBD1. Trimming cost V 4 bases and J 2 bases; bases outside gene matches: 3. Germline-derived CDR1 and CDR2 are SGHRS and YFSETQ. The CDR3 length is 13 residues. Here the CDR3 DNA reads TGCGCCAGCAGCGCAGGGACAGCCTACGAGCAGTACTTC. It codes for CASSAGTAYEQYF.

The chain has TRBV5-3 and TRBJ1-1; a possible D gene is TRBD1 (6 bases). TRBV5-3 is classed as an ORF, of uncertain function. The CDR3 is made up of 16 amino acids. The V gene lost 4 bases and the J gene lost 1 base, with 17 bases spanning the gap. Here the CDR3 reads CARSPKQGIGNTEAFF. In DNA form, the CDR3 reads TGTGCCAGAAGCCCAAAACAGGGAATTGGGAACACTGAAGCTTTCTTT.

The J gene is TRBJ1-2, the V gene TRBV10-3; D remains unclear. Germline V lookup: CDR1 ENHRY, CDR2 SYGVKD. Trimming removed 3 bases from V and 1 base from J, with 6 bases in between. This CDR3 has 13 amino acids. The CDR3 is CAISDSLNYGYTF. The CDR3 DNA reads TGTGCCATCAGTGACAGCCTTAACTATGGCTACACCTTC.

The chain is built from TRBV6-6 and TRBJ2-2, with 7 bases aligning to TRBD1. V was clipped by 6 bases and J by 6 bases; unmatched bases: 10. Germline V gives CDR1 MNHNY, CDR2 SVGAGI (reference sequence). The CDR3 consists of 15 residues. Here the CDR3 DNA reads TGTGCCAGCAGCAAGACAGGGATGGAGGCCGGGGAGCTGTTTTTT. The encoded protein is CASSKTGMEAGELFF.

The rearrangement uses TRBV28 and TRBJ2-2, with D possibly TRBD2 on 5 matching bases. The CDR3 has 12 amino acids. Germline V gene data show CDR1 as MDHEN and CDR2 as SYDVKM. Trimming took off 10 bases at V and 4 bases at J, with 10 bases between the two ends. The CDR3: CATLSGTGELFF. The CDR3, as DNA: TGTGCCACCCTCAGCGGCACCGGGGAGCTGTTTTTT.

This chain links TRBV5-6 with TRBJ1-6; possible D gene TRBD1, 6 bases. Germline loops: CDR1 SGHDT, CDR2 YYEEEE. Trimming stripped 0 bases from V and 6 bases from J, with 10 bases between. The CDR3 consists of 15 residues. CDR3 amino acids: CASSLAGGFNSPLHF. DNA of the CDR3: TGTGCCAGCAGCTTGGCCGGGGGCTTTAATTCACCCCTCCACTTT.

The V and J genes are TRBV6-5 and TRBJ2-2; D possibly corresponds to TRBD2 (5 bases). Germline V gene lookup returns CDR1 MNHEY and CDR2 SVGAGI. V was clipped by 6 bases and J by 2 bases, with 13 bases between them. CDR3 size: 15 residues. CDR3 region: CASSTLRTNTGELFF. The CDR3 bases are TGTGCCAGCAGCACACTAAGGACTAACACCGGGGAGCTGTTTTTT.

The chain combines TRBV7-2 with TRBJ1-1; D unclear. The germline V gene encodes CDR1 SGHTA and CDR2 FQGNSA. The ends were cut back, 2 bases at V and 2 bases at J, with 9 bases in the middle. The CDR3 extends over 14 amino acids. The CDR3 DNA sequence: TGTGCCAGCAGCTTACTACAGCACAACACTGAAGCTTTCTTT. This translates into CASSLLQHNTEAFF.

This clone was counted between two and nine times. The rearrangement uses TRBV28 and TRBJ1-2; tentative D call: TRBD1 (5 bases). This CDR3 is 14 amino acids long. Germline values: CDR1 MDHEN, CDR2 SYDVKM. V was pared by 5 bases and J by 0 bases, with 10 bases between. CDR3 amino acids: CASSTTGSNYGYTF. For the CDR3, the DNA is TGTGCCAGCAGTACTACAGGATCTAACTATGGCTACACCTTC.

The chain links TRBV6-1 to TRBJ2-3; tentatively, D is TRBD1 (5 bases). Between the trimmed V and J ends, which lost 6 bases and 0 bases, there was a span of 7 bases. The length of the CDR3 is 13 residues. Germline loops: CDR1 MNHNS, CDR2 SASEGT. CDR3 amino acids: CASRDTSTDTQYF. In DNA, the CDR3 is TGTGCCAGCAGGGACACAAGCACAGATACGCAGTATTTT.

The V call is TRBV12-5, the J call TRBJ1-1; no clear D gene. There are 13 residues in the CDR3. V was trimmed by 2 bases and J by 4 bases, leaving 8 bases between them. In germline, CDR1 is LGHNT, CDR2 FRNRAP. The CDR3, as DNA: TGTGCTAGTGGTTTGACGGTGGGCACTGAAGCTTTCTTT. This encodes CASGLTVGTEAFF.

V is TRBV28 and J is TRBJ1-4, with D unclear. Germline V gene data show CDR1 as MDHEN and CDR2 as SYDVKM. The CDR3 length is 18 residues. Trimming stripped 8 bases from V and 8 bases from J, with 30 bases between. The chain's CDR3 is CASSFTAPLRPDEEKLFF. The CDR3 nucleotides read TGTGCCAGCTCATTTACAGCCCCCCTTCGTCCCGACGAGGAAAAACTGTTTTTT.

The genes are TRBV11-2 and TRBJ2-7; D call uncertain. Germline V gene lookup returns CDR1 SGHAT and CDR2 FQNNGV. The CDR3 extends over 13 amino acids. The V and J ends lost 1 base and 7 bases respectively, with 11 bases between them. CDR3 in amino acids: CASSLGHAGEQYF. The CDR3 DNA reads TGTGCCAGCAGCTTAGGGCATGCTGGGGAGCAGTACTTC.

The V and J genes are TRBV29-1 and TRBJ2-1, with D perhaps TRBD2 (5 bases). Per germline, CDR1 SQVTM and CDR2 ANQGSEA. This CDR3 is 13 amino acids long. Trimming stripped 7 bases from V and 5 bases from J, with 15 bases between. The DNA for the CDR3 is TGCAGCGATCGACGGGATTGGGACAATGAGCAGTTCTTC. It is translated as CSDRRDWDNEQFF.

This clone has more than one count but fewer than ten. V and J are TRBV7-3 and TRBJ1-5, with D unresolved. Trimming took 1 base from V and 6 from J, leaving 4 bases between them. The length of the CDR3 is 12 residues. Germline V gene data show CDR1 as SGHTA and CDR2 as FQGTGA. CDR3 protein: CASSLKSQPQHF. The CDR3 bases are TGTGCCAGCAGCTTAAAGAGTCAGCCCCAGCATTTT. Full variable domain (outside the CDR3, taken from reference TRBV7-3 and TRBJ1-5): GAGVSQTPSNKVTEKGKYVELRCDPISGHTALYWYRQSLGQGPEFLIYFQGTGAADDSGLPNDRFFAVRPEGSVSTLKIQRTERGDSAVYLCASSLKSQPQHFGDGTRLSIL.

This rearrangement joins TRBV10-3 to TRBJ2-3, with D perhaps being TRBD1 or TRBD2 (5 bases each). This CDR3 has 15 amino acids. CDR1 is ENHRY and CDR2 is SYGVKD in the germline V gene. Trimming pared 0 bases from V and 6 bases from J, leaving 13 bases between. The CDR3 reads CAISESYLAGDTQYF. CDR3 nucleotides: TGTGCCATCAGTGAGTCGTATCTAGCAGGGGATACGCAGTATTTT.